This record covers a single TCR beta chain. Its antigen is unidentified. V trimming: 5 bases; J trimming: 11 bases; junction bases outside the gene matches: 7. This CDR3 has 14 amino acids. Looked up from germline, CDR1 is SEHNR and CDR2 is FQNEAQ (reference sequence). This sample is part of a study of T cells after yellow fever vaccination. Study findings and constraints: The study noted that FACS-sorted repertoires could contain abundant clonotypes contaminating from the bulk population.

Universal primer sites and UMIs were introduced during 5'RACE template-switching synthesis of TCR cDNA. TCRdb independently ran MiXCR on the 5' RACE reads; one entry per CDR3 protein. The sample yields fewer than 500,000 distinct CDR3 sequences, roughly a sixth seen once. The origin of this receptor is a man younger than 35 who received the YFV17D yellow fever vaccine. The chain is built from TRBV7-9 and TRBJ1-6, with TRBD1 matching 9 bases. The specimen was PBMCs, collected before the yellow fever booster vaccination. The CDR3 region is CASSLGTGFAPLHF. CDR3 nucleotides: TGTGCCAGCAGCCTAGGGACAGGGTTCGCACCCCTCCACTTT.